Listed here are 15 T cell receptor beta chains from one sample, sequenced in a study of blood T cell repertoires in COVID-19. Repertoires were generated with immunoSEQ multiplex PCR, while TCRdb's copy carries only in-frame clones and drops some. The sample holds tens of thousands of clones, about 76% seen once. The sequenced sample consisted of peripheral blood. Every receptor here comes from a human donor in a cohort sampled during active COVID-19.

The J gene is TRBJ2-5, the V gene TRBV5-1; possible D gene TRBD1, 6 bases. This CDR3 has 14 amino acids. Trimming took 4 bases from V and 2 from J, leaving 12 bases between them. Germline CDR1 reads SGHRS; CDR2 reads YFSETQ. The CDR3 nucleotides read TGCGCCAGCAGCCCAGGGACATCGCAAGAGACCCAGTACTTC. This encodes CASSPGTSQETQYF.

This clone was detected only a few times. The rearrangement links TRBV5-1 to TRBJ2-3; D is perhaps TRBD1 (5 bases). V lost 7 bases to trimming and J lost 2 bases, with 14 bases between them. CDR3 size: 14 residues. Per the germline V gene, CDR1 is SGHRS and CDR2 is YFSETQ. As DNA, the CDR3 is TGCGCCAGCGCCTCGGCAGGGTTCACAGATACGCAGTATTTT. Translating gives CASASAGFTDTQYF.

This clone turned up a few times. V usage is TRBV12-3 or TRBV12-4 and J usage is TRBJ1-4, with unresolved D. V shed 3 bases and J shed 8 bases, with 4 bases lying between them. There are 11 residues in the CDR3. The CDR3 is CASSFTEKLFF. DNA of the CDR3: TGTGCCAGCAGTTTCACAGAAAAACTGTTTTTT.

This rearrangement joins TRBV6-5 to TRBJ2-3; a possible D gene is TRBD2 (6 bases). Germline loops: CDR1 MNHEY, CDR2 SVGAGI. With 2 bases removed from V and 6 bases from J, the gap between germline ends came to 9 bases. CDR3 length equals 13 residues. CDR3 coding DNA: TGTGCCAGCAGTTACGGGGGGATCGATACGCAGTATTTT. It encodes CASSYGGIDTQYF.

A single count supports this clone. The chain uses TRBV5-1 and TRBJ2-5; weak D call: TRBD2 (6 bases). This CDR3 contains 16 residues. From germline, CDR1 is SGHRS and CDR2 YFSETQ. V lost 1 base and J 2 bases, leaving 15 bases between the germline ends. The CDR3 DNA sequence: TGCGCCAGCAGCTTGATCGGTGGAGGGGTTCAAGAGACCCAGTACTTC. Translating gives CASSLIGGGVQETQYF.

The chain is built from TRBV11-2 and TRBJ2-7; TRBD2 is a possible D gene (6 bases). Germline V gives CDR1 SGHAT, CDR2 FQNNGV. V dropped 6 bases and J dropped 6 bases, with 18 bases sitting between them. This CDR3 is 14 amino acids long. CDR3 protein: CASSPLATAGEQYF. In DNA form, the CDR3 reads TGTGCCAGCAGTCCCCTAGCGACTGCTGGCGAGCAGTACTTC.

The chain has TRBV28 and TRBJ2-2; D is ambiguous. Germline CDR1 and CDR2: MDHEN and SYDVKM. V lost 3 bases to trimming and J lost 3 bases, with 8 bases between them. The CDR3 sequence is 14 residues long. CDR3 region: CASSFTRYTGELFF. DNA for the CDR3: TGTGCCAGCAGTTTTACCAGATACACCGGGGAGCTGTTTTTT.

The CDR3 DNA is TGCGCCAGCAGCCAAGAATCGGGGGTGGGCGGCTACACCTTC. It codes for CASSQESGVGGYTF. The chain combines TRBV4-3 with TRBJ1-2, with a possible D match to TRBD1 (5 bases). There are 14 residues in the CDR3. The V end lost 0 bases, the J end lost 8 bases, and 13 bases lay between the germline ends. CDR1 and CDR2 from the germline V gene are LGHNA and YSLEER.

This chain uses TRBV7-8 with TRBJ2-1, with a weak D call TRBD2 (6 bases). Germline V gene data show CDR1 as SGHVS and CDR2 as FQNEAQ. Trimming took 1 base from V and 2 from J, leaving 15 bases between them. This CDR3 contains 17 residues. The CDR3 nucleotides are TGTGCCAGCAGCTTAGGAGTTGCGGGGAGTCCCTACAATGAGCAGTTCTTC. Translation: CASSLGVAGSPYNEQFF.

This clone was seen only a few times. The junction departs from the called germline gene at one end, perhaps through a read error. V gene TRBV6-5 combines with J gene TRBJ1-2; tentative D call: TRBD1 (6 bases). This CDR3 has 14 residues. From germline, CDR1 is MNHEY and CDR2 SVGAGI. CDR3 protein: CAAGRGVGNDGYTF. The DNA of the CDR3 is TGTGCCGCCGGGAGGGGGGTTGGTAACGATGGCTACACCTTC.

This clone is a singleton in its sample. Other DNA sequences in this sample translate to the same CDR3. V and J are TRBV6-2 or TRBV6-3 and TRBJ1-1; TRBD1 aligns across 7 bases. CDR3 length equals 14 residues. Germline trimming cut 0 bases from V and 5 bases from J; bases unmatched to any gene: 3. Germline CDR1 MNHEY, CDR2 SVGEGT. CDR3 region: CASSYSTGLTEAFF. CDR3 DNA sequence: TGTGCCAGCAGTTACTCGACAGGGCTGACTGAAGCTTTCTTT.

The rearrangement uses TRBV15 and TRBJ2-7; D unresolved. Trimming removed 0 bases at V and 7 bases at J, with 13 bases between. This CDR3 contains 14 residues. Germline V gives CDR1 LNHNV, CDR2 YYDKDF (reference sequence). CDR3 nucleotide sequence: TGTGCCACCAGCAGAGATCGTACCCCGCGAGAGCAGTACTTC. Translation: CATSRDRTPREQYF. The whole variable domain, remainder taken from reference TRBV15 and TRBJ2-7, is DAMVIQNPRYQVTQFGKPVTLSCSQTLNHNVMYWYQQKSSQAPKLLFHYYDKDFNNEADTPDNFQSRRPNTSFCFLDIRSPGLGDTAMYLCATSRDRTPREQYFGPGTRLTVT.

The CDR3 loop reads CASSLEGNTEAFF. In DNA form, the CDR3 reads TGTGCCAGCAGTTTAGAGGGTAACACTGAAGCTTTCTTT. V is TRBV27 and J is TRBJ1-1; D is unresolved. Trimming left V 2 bases short and J 2 bases short, with 6 bases between. Germline CDR1 and CDR2: MNHEY and SMNVEV (reference sequence). The CDR3 runs to 13 residues.

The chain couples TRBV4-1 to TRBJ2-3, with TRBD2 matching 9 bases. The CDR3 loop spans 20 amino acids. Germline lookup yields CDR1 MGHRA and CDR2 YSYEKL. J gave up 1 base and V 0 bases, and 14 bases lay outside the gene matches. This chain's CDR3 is CASSQDIWRGGRKGTDTQYF. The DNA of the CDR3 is TGCGCCAGCAGCCAAGATATTTGGCGGGGGGGCCGAAAAGGCACAGATACGCAGTATTTT.

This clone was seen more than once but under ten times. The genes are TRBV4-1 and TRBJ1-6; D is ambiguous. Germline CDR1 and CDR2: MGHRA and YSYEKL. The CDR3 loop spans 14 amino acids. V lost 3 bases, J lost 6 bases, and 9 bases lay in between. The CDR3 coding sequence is TGCGCCAGCAGCCATGGCCTAGGTAATTCACCCCTCCACTTT. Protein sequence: CASSHGLGNSPLHF.